The rows below give T cell receptor beta chains drawn from one sample of a study of molecular identifiers for immune sequencing clone quantification. TCRdb re-analysed the PCR reads in MiXCR, keeping a single row per CDR3 protein. The table has under 800,000 distinct CDR3 sequences, about 25% seen once. What was sequenced was naive CD8+ T cells from blood, with Jurkat cell RNA spiked in. The receptors were gathered from a human donor in good health. Some libraries in this study had Jurkat cell RNA spiked in. CDR3s leave out the opening cysteine and the closing phenylalanine or tryptophan.

len	v_gene	j_gene	CDR3aa
14	TRBV14	TRBJ2-3	ASSPHRDRPQSTQY
11	TRBV9	TRBJ1-1	ASSGNRVTEAF
15	TRBV9	TRBJ2-3	ASTPSGGGPSTDTQY
12	TRBV4-3	TRBJ2-7	ASSRAVSGYEQY
13	TRBV5-1	TRBJ2-1	ASSFWEGSGNEQF
14	TRBV15	TRBJ1-3	ATSRDQTAVGNTIY
13	TRBV12-3/TRBV12-4	TRBJ1-1	ASSFKGGAGTEAF
14	TRBV30	TRBJ2-3	AWSNADRGSTDTQY
14	TRBV6-5	TRBJ2-7	ASSYALSSRGHEQY
14	TRBV27	TRBJ2-3	ASSLYSSGYTDTQY
13	TRBV12-3/TRBV12-4	TRBJ1-5	ASSLFFGSNQPQH
17	TRBV4-3	TRBJ2-3	ASSRDHFRDSLPANTQY
13	TRBV14	TRBJ1-2	ASSQAGPGGHGYT
13	TRBV7-9	TRBJ1-1	ASSLESGWTTEAF
12	TRBV27	TRBJ1-1	ASSLSTGNTEAF
13	TRBV4-1	TRBJ2-7	ASSLTSGGPGEQY
10	TRBV7-2	TRBJ2-1	ASSYRASEQF
13	TRBV9	TRBJ1-1	ASTQSGSEYTEAF
11	TRBV12-3/TRBV12-4	TRBJ2-1	ASSPARADEQF
14	TRBV23-1	TRBJ1-5	ASSHPSEYSNQPQH
18	TRBV28	TRBJ2-6	ASSGSAGWLASSGASVLT
14	TRBV6-2/TRBV6-3	TRBJ2-3	ASRRVWRESSDTQY
14	TRBV6-5	TRBJ2-3	ASSPIAGGLGYTQY
14	TRBV27	TRBJ2-7	ASSLSETGTSYEQY
10	TRBV7-8	TRBJ2-5	ASSNNLETQY
9	TRBV28	TRBJ2-5	ASSSEETQY
12	TRBV20-1	TRBJ2-7	SASGVGVIYEQY
14	TRBV7-9	TRBJ2-2	ASISDGQTNTGELF
10	TRBV20-1	TRBJ2-7	SARDAGYEQY
12	TRBV27	TRBJ2-5	ASSWNSGQETQY
12	TRBV29-1	TRBJ2-7	NAENVEDSYEQY
13	TRBV6-2/TRBV6-3	TRBJ2-1	ASSYFSGSTNEQF
13	TRBV6-1	TRBJ2-7	ASSEGTGGPYEQY
20	TRBV20-1	TRBJ2-2	SARDPRFSASGRAYPTGELF
12	TRBV20-1	TRBJ2-6	SATGGSGANVLT
15	TRBV7-3	TRBJ2-2	ASSPGLDPVNTGELF
11	TRBV29-1	TRBJ2-7	SVESPSSYEQY
15	TRBV5-1	TRBJ2-7	ASSLGGSRARPYEQY
13	TRBV12-3/TRBV12-4	TRBJ2-3	ASRLSGPSTDTQY
9	TRBV24-1	TRBJ1-2	ATSDLSGYT
13	TRBV5-4	TRBJ2-3	ASRRGLAGVDTQY
14	TRBV7-9	TRBJ2-3	ASSALSAGVADTQY
12	TRBV19	TRBJ1-5	ASSRPGGLQPQH
14	TRBV7-9	TRBJ2-5	ASSLGPEGEQETQY
15	TRBV20-1	TRBJ1-6	SAHPQGARSYNSPLH
13	TRBV28	TRBJ2-7	ASSLVRTSGYEQY
9	TRBV6-2/TRBV6-3	TRBJ1-1	ASSDTYEAF
13	TRBV6-5	TRBJ2-7	ASSALGAGELEQY